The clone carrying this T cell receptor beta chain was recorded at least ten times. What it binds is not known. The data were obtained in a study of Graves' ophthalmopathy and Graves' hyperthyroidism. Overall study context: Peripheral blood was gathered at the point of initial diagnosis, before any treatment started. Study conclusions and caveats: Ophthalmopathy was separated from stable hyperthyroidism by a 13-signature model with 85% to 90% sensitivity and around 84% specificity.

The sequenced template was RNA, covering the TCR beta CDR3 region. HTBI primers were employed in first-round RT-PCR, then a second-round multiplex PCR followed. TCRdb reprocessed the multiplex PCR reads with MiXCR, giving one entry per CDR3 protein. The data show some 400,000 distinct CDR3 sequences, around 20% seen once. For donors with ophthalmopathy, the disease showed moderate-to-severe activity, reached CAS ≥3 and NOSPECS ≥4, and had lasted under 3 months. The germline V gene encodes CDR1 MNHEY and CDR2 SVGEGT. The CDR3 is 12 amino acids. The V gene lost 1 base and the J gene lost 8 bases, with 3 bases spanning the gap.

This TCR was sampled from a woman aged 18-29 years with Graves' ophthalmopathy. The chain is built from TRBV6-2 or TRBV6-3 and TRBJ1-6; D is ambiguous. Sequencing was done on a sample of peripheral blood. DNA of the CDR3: TGTGCCAGCAGTTACTGGGATTCACCCCTCCACTTT. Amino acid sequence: CASSYWDSPLHF.